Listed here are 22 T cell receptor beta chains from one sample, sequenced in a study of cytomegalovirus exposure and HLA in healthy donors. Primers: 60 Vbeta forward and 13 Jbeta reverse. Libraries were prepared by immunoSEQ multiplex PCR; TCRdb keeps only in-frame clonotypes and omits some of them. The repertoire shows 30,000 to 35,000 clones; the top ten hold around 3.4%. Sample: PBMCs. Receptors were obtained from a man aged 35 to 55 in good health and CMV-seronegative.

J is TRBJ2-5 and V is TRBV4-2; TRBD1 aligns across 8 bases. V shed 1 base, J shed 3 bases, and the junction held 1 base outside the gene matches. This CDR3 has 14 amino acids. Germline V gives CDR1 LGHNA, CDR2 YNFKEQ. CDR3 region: CASSQVDREETQYF. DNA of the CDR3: TGTGCCAGCAGCCAAGTGGACAGGGAAGAGACCCAGTACTTC.

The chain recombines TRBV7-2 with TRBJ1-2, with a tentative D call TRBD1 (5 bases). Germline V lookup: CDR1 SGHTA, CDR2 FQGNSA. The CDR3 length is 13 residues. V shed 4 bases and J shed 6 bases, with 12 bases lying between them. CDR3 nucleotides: TGTGCCAGCAGCTCCCGGGGGGGGAATGGCTACACCTTC. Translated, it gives CASSSRGGNGYTF.

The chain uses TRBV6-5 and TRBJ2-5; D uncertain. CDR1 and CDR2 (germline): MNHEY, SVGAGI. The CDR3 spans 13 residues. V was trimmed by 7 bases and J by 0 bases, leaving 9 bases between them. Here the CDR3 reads CASTQAHQETQYF. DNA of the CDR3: TGTGCCAGCACCCAGGCGCACCAAGAGACCCAGTACTTC.

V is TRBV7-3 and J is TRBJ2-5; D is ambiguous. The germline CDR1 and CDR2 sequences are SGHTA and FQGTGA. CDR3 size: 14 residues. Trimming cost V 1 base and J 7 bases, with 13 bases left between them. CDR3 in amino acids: CASSLIVPGGTQYF. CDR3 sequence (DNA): TGTGCCAGCAGCTTAATTGTGCCAGGTGGGACCCAGTACTTC.

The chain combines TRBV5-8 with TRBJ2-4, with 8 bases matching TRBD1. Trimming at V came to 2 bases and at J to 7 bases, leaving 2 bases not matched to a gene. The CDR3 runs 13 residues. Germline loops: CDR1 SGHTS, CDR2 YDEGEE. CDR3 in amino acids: CASSFNRGNIQYF. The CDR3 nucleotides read TGTGCCAGCAGCTTCAACAGGGGGAACATTCAGTACTTC. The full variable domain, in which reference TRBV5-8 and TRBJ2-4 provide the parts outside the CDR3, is EAGVTQSPTHLIKTRGQQATLRCSPISGHTSVYWYQQALGLGLQFLLWYDEGEERNRGNFPPRFSGRQFPNYSSELNVNALELEDSALYLCASSFNRGNIQYFGAGTRLSVL.

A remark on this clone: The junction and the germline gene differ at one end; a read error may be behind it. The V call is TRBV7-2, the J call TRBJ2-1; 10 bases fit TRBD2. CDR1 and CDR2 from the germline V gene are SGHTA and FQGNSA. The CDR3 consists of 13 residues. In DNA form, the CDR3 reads TGTGCCAGCAGCTTAGGGACTAGCGGCCCGCGGATCTTC. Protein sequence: CASSLGTSGPRIF.

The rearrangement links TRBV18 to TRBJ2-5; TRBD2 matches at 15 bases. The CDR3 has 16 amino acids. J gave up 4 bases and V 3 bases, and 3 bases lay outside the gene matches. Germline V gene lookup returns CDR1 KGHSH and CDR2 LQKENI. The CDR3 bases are TGTGCCAGCTCACCTCCGGGACTAGCGGGAGGAGAGACCCAGTACTTC. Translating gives CASSPPGLAGGETQYF.

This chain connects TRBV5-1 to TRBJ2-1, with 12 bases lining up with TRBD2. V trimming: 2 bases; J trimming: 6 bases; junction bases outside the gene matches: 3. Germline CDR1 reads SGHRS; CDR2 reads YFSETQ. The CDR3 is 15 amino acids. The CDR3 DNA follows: TGCGCCAGCAGCTTTCTAGCGGGAGGGGGCAATGAGCAGTTCTTC. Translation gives CASSFLAGGGNEQFF.

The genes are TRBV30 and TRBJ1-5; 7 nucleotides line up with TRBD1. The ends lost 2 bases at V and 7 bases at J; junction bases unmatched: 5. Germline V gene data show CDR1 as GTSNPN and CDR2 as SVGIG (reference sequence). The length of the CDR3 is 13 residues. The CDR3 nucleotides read TGTGCCTGGAGTCAGGGGGATAGACAGCCCCAGCATTTT. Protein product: CAWSQGDRQPQHF.

The DNA of the CDR3 is TGCACCAGCAGCTGCCGAATGGACACTAGCGGGCTGACGGACGAGCAGTACTTC. Its translation: CTSSCRMDTSGLTDEQYF. This chain joins TRBV1 and TRBJ2-7; the D call of TRBD2 is as the table states it, not checked on the DNA. TRBV1 is given as a pseudogene. The CDR3 is 18 amino acids.

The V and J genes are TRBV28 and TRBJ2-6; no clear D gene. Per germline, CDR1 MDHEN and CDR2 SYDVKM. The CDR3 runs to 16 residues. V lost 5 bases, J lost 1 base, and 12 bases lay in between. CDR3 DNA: TGTGCCAGCAGTACGCTAGTTAGATCTGGGGCCAACGTCCTGACTTTC. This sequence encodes CASSTLVRSGANVLTF. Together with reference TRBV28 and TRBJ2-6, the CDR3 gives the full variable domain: DVKVTQSSRYLVKRTGEKVFLECVQDMDHENMFWYRQDPGLGLRLIYFSYDVKMKEKGDIPEGYSVSREKKERFSLILESASTNQTSMYLCASSTLVRSGANVLTFGAGSRLTVL.

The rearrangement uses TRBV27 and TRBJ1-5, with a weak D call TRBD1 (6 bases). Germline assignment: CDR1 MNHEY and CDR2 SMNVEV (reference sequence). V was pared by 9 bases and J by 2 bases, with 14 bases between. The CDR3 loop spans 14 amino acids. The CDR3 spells CAREGGEGNQPQHF. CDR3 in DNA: TGTGCCAGGGAGGGGGGGGAGGGCAATCAGCCCCAGCATTTT.

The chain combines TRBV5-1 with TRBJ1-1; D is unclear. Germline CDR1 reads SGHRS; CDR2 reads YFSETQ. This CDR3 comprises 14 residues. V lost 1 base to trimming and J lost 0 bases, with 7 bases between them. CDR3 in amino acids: CASSLQVMNTEAFF. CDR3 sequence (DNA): TGCGCCAGCAGCTTGCAGGTCATGAACACTGAAGCTTTCTTT.

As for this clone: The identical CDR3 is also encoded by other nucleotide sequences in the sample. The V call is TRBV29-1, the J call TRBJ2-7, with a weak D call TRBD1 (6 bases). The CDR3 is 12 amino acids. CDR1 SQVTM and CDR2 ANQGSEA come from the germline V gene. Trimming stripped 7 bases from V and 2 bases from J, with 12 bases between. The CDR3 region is CSGVGDTYEQYF. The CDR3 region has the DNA TGCAGCGGTGTAGGGGACACCTACGAGCAGTACTTC.

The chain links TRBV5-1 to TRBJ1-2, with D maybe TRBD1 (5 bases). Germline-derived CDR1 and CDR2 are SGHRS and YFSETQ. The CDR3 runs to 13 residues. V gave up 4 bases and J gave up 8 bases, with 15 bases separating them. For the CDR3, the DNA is TGCGCCAGCAGCATCGGGGGGTTCGAAGGCTACACCTTC. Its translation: CASSIGGFEGYTF.

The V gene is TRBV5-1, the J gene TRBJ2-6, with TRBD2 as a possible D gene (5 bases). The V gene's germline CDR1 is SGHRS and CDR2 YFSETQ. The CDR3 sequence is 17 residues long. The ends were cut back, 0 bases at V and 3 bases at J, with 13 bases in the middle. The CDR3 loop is CASSLALGVGGANVLTF. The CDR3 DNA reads TGCGCCAGCAGCTTGGCCCTCGGGGTGGGTGGGGCCAACGTCCTGACTTTC.

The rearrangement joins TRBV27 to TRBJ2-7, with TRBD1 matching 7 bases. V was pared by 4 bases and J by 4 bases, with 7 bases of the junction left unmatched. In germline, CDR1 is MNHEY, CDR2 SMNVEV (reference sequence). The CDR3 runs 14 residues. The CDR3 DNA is TGTGCCAGCAGTTCCCGGGACAGAACTTACGAGCAGTACTTC. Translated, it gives CASSSRDRTYEQYF.

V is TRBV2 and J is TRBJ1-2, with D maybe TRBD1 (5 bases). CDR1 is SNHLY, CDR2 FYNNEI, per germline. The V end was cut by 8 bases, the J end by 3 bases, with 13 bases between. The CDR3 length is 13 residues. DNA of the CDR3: TGTGCCAGCGGGGGGATCGGGGACTATGGCTACACCTTC. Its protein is CASGGIGDYGYTF.

Here the CDR3 reads CAWSPAGGRPEQFF. In nucleotides, the CDR3 is TGTGCCTGGAGTCCTGCGGGCGGGAGGCCTGAGCAGTTCTTC. The chain employs TRBV30 and TRBJ2-1; 8 bases fit TRBD2. After removal of 2 bases from V and 9 bases from J, the junction contained 9 bases not matched to a gene. Germline lookup yields CDR1 GTSNPN and CDR2 SVGIG (reference sequence). The CDR3 is 14 residues long.

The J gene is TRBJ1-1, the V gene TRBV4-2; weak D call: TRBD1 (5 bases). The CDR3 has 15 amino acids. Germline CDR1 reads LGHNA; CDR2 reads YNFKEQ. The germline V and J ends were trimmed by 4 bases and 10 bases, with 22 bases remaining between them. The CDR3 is CASSLHGTVGGGAFF. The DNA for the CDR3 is TGTGCCAGCAGCCTCCACGGGACTGTTGGTGGCGGAGCTTTCTTT.

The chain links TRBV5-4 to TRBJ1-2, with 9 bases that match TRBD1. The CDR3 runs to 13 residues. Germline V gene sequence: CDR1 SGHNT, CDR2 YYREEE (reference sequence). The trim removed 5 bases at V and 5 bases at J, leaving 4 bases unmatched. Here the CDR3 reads CASRSGTGYGYTF. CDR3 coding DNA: TGTGCCAGCAGGTCAGGGACAGGGTATGGCTACACCTTC. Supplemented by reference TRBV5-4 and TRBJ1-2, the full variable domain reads ETGVTQSPTHLIKTRGQQVTLRCSSQSGHNTVSWYQQALGQGPQFIFQYYREEENGRGNFPPRFSGLQFPNYSSELNVNALELDDSALYLCASRSGTGYGYTFGSGTRLTVV.

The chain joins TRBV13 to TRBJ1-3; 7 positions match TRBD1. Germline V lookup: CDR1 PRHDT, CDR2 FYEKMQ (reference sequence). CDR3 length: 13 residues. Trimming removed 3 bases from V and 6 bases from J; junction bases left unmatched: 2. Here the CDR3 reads CASSFTGANTIYF. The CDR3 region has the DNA TGTGCCAGCAGCTTTACAGGGGCAAACACCATATATTTT.